These T cell receptor beta chains were read from a single sample in a study of shared clonotypes between healthy human individuals. TCRdb keeps only in-frame clones here, not all; method: immunoSEQ multiplex PCR. The table records fewer than 1.4 million clones, 75% to 85% of them present only once. Sequencing used memory CD4+ T cells from PBMCs. Receptor source: a man aged 18 to 29 in good health. Some clones in this sample may be carry-over from other donors' samples. Both conserved end residues are part of each CDR3. Fields, in order: CDR3 DNA, CDR3 protein, V gene, D gene, J gene, clone size. D genes are given only for firm matches. Where a row states a size, it is once, few, many or the class of an expanded clone; other rows omit it.

TGTGCCTGGAGTCCTAGCGGGAGGACATACTCCTACAATGAGCAGTTCTTC	CAWSPSGRTYSYNEQFF	TRBV30	TRBD2	TRBJ2-1	-
TGCGCCAGCAGCCGCGGGACAGCTTCTAGCACAGATACGCAGTATTTT	CASSRGTASSTDTQYF	TRBV5-1	-	TRBJ2-3	-
TGTGCCAGCAGCAACGGGAGACAGGGCAGCACAGATACGCAGTATTTT	CASSNGRQGSTDTQYF	TRBV21-1	-	TRBJ2-3	-
TGCAGCGTCGGCGGACTAGCGGGACCCACAGATACGCAGTATTTT	CSVGGLAGPTDTQYF	TRBV29-1	TRBD2	TRBJ2-3	-
TGTGCCTGGAGTGTATATGAGAATTCACCCCTCCACTTT	CAWSVYENSPLHF	TRBV30	-	TRBJ1-6	-
TGTGCCAGCTCACCATCCCCCCCTCCTACTGTTTTGGGCGAGCAGTACTTC	CASSPSPPPTVLGEQYF	TRBV18	-	TRBJ2-7	-
TGCGCCAGCAGCCCGCTAGACGGGAGCACTAACGTCCTGACTTTC	CASSPLDGSTNVLTF	TRBV5-1	-	TRBJ2-6	-
TGTGCCAGCAGCACCGGACTGCAGACCCAGTACTTC	CASSTGLQTQYF	TRBV11-1	-	TRBJ2-5	-
TGCAGTGCTAGGGTGACAGATACGCAGTATTTT	CSARVTDTQYF	TRBV20-1	-	TRBJ2-3	-
TGCGCCAGCAGCCAAGATATAGCGGGCTCTGTCTACGAGCAGTACTTC	CASSQDIAGSVYEQYF	TRBV4-3	TRBD2	TRBJ2-7	-
TGCAGTGCTAGAACCGGGGGCGAGCAGTACTTC	CSARTGGEQYF	TRBV20-1	-	TRBJ2-7	-
TGTGCCTGTCCACCTACTGGACAGATTATCACCGGGGAGCTGTTTTTT	CACPPTGQIITGELFF	TRBV30	-	TRBJ2-2	-
TGCAGTGCTATAAAGGGCTCACCCCTCCACTTT	CSAIKGSPLHF	TRBV20-1	-	TRBJ1-6	-
TGCGCCAGCAGCTCCGGGACAGGGGACACTGAAGCTTTCTTT	CASSSGTGDTEAFF	TRBV5-1	TRBD1	TRBJ1-1	few
TGCGCCAGCAGCTTGGCGGGCGGGGTTGAGGCTGAAGCTTTCTTT	CASSLAGGVEAEAFF	TRBV5-1	-	TRBJ1-1	-
TGTGCCAGCAGCCAAGATCTCACTAGTCGGGAGTTCGATGAGCAGTTCTTC	CASSQDLTSREFDEQFF	TRBV4-2	-	TRBJ2-1	few
TGTGCCAGTTCCAGGGGCCTTAGCCGAGAGACCCAGTACTTC	CASSRGLSRETQYF	TRBV19	-	TRBJ2-5	-
TGCGCCAGCAGCCAAGAAGGGAGCGGGGGCACAGATACGCAGTATTTT	CASSQEGSGGTDTQYF	TRBV4-3	TRBD2	TRBJ2-3	-
TGTGCCAGCACCGAGGCCTTTACTAGCGGTGAGCAGTTCTTC	CASTEAFTSGEQFF	TRBV28	TRBD2	TRBJ2-1	-
TGTGCCAGCAGTTTACGGCCTCCGCCCCTGAACACTGAAGCTTTCTTT	CASSLRPPPLNTEAFF	TRBV28	-	TRBJ1-1	-
TGTGCCAGCAGCTTTTTGGGGAACTATGGCTACACCTTC	CASSFLGNYGYTF	TRBV5-3	-	TRBJ1-2	-
TGCGCCAGCAGCTTGTCCAGGGGCGACACTGAAGCTTTCTTT	CASSLSRGDTEAFF	TRBV5-1	-	TRBJ1-1	few
TGCGCCAGCAGTGAGGGGGCTAGCGGAGCGGGTGAGCAGTTCTTC	CASSEGASGAGEQFF	TRBV5-1	-	TRBJ2-1	-
TGTGCCAGCAGTTGGACAGGAGTCAAAGAGACCCAGTACTTC	CASSWTGVKETQYF	TRBV2	TRBD1	TRBJ2-5	-
TGTGCCAGCAGTTACGACAGGGCCGGGGAGCTGTTTTTT	CASSYDRAGELFF	TRBV27	TRBD1	TRBJ2-2	-
TGTGCCAGCAGTGAGGGAACACTGGGGACCCAGTACTTC	CASSEGTLGTQYF	TRBV2	-	TRBJ2-5	-